What follows describes a single T cell receptor beta chain. Replicate sorted-subset PCRs were loaded with around 200 ng DNA, 29,000 or so T cell genomes. TCRdb keeps only in-frame clones here, not all; method: immunoSEQ multiplex PCR. Of 2 million to 2.5 million clones listed, just over 90% are singletons. These data are taken from a study of shared clonotypes between healthy human individuals. Study-level background: Donors consisted of a couple of women and three men between 18 and 49.

Splitting the CD4+ cells yielded a CD45RA+ naive subset and a CD45RA-negative memory subset. Source material: naive CD4+ T cells from PBMCs. Documented subset: CD45RA+ positively selected. The sequence was collected from a man aged 18 to 29 in good health. Some clones in this sample may be carry-over from other donors' samples.

In DNA form, the CDR3 reads TGTGCCAGCAGTTCTACGAGGAGTGGGGAGCTGTTTTTT. Encoded protein: CASSSTRSGELFF. The gene calls are TRBV11-1 and TRBJ2-2; D not certain. CDR1 is SGHAT and CDR2 is FQDESV in the germline V gene (reference sequence). This CDR3 contains 13 residues. V shed 6 bases and J shed 8 bases, with 13 bases lying between them.